A single sample gave rise to the 15 T cell receptor beta chains below, sequenced in a study of identical twins (TCRdb year 2016). The library was made by 5' RACE. Sequencing used an Illumina HiSeq 2000. The public reads were quality trimmed at Q25 with fastp and then assembled into clones with MiXCR by TCRdb, keeping productive beta chains. Records with the same CDR3 protein are collapsed into one entry carrying the most frequent genes and DNA. Within this sample are approximately 670,000 distinct CDR3 sequences, with less than 7% of them counted one time only. About 2% of the sample is held by the ten biggest clonotypes. The sequenced material came from naive T cells sorted from blood. Taken with the paper, the label for cell subset or site translates to: cells isolated with a human naive T-cell isolation kit. Receptor source: a young man in good health.

At least ten counts were recorded for this clonotype. The V and J genes are TRBV20-1 and TRBJ2-1, with D possibly called TRBD1 or TRBD2 (5 bases each). The CDR3 loop spans 15 amino acids. Trimming shortened V by 1 base and J by 0 bases, and 10 bases separated the two germline ends. Germline lookup yields CDR1 DFQATT and CDR2 SNEGSKA (reference sequence). CDR3 in DNA: TGCAGTGCTAGAGTGTGGGGGAGCTCCTACAATGAGCAGTTCTTC. Protein: CSARVWGSSYNEQFF.

This clonotype was seen repeatedly, ten times or more. CDR3 in amino acids: CASSGIDYPTGELFF. CDR3 nucleotides: TGTGCCAGCAGTGGGATCGACTACCCAACCGGGGAGCTGTTTTTT. This rearrangement joins TRBV25-1 to TRBJ2-2, with a weak D call TRBD2 (5 bases). The germline V gene has CDR1 MGHDK and CDR2 SYGVNS. This CDR3 has 15 amino acids. The germline V and J ends were trimmed by 4 bases and 5 bases, with 14 bases remaining between them.

This clonotype was recorded many times. CDR3 nucleotide sequence: TGTGCCAGCAATACCGGCTACACCGGGGAGCTGTTTTTT. This translates into CASNTGYTGELFF. This rearrangement joins TRBV6-6 to TRBJ2-2; D not certain. Germline V gene data show CDR1 as MNHNY and CDR2 as SVGAGI (reference sequence). V was cut by 7 bases and J by 3 bases, with 9 bases left in between. The CDR3 covers 13 residues.

This clonotype was seen at least ten times. The chain combines TRBV5-1 with TRBJ1-1, with D uncertain. V was trimmed by 3 bases and J by 2 bases, leaving 14 bases between them. This CDR3 spans 15 amino acids. Germline V gene lookup returns CDR1 SGHRS and CDR2 YFSETQ. The CDR3 coding sequence is TGCGCCAGCAGCTCCCTGAGTAGCGCCAACACTGAAGCTTTCTTT. It encodes CASSSLSSANTEAFF.

The sample holds many counts of this clonotype. The chain uses TRBV5-5 and TRBJ2-1; 10 bases are a match to TRBD2. The ends lost 0 bases at V and 6 bases at J; junction bases unmatched: 6. The CDR3 covers 16 residues. Looked up from germline, CDR1 is SGHKS and CDR2 is YYEKEE (reference sequence). This CDR3 is CASSLAFGTSVNEQFF. In DNA form, the CDR3 reads TGTGCCAGCAGCTTGGCTTTTGGGACTAGCGTCAATGAGCAGTTCTTC. Based on the CDR3 plus reference TRBV5-5 and TRBJ2-1, the full variable domain is DAGVTQSPTHLIKTRGQQVTLRCSPISGHKSVSWYQQVLGQGPQFIFQYYEKEERGRGNFPDRFSARQFPNYSSELNVNALLLGDSALYLCASSLAFGTSVNEQFFGPGTRLTVL.

This clonotype was counted at least ten times. This chain uses TRBV14 with TRBJ1-6; D uncertain. Germline loops: CDR1 SGHDN, CDR2 FVKESK. The CDR3 covers 14 residues. Trimming took 0 bases from V and 9 from J, leaving 9 bases between them. The CDR3 coding sequence is TGTGCCAGCAGCCAAGATGTGGAGTCTTCACCCCTCCACTTT. Translated, it gives CASSQDVESSPLHF. The full variable domain, with the rest looked up from reference TRBV14 and TRBJ1-6, is EAGVTQFPSHSVIEKGQTVTLRCDPISGHDNLYWYRRVMGKEIKFLLHFVKESKQDESGMPNNRFLAERTGGTYSTLKVQPAELEDSGVYFCASSQDVESSPLHFGNGTRLTVT.

V and J are TRBV6-1 and TRBJ2-3; the D gene could be TRBD1 or TRBD2 (5 bases each). The CDR3 extends over 15 amino acids. CDR1 is MNHNS and CDR2 is SASEGT in the germline V gene. V was trimmed by 8 bases and J by 2 bases, leaving 17 bases between them. For the CDR3, the DNA is TGTGCCAGCTCCTCGGGGCAGCTCCTCACAGATACGCAGTATTTT. Translated: CASSSGQLLTDTQYF.

This clonotype came up many times. The V and J genes are TRBV12-3 or TRBV12-4 and TRBJ2-7, with TRBD1 matching over 9 bases. The CDR3 consists of 13 residues. Trimming at V came to 5 bases and at J to 5 bases, leaving 4 bases not matched to a gene. CDR3 DNA: TGTGCCAGCAGTGCCACAGGGGGCCACGAGCAGTACTTC. Amino acid sequence: CASSATGGHEQYF.

A few counts support this clonotype. The chain joins TRBV6-2 or TRBV6-3 to TRBJ2-2; TRBD2 matches at 11 bases. V was pared by 6 bases and J by 7 bases, with 7 bases of the junction left unmatched. This CDR3 has 15 residues. Germline values: CDR1 MNHEY, CDR2 SVGEGT. Here the CDR3 reads CASSRLAGLRGELFF. DNA for the CDR3: TGTGCCAGCAGCAGACTAGCGGGACTCCGCGGGGAGCTGTTTTTT.

This clonotype was recorded at least ten times. The J gene is TRBJ1-1, the V gene TRBV12-3 or TRBV12-4; no reliable D call. The CDR3 sequence is 13 residues long. Deletions cut 6 bases from V and 0 bases from J, with 8 bases between. CDR3 region: CASSSTVNTEAFF. The CDR3 nucleotides are TGTGCCAGCAGCTCGACGGTGAACACTGAAGCTTTCTTT.

V and J are TRBV30 and TRBJ2-1; TRBD2 is a possible D gene (7 bases). Germline V gene lookup returns CDR1 GTSNPN and CDR2 SVGIG (reference sequence). The length of the CDR3 is 13 residues. V shed 0 bases and J shed 8 bases, with 11 bases lying between them. CDR3 sequence reads: CAWSVHGGHEQFF. The CDR3 DNA sequence: TGTGCCTGGAGTGTACACGGGGGGCATGAGCAGTTCTTC.

A few counts support this clonotype. The CDR3 bases are TGCAGTGCTAGAGATAACACCAGGAGGGCCGTAGAGACCCAGTACTTC. Translation: CSARDNTRRAVETQYF. V gene TRBV20-1 combines with J gene TRBJ2-5; a possible D gene is TRBD2 (6 bases). V was pared by 0 bases and J by 4 bases, with 18 bases between. The CDR3 contains 16 residues. Germline V lookup: CDR1 DFQATT, CDR2 SNEGSKA (reference sequence).

The rearrangement joins TRBV2 to TRBJ2-5; TRBD2 might be the D (5 bases). The CDR3 contains 12 residues. Germline CDR1 is SNHLY and CDR2 is FYNNEI. Between the trimmed V and J ends, which lost 8 bases and 2 bases, there was a span of 9 bases. CDR3 bases: TGTGCCAGCTACGGGAAACAAGAGACCCAGTACTTC. As protein: CASYGKQETQYF.

This clonotype was counted at least ten times. The chain recombines TRBV7-3 with TRBJ2-1; a weak D match, TRBD2 (5 bases). V lost 5 bases to trimming and J lost 8 bases, with 16 bases between them. Germline-derived CDR1 and CDR2 are SGHTA and FQGTGA. The CDR3 runs 14 residues. The CDR3, as DNA: TGTGCCAGCAGCCCCAGCGGACCCTGGGATGAGCAGTTCTTC. Its translation is CASSPSGPWDEQFF.

The chain couples TRBV7-9 to TRBJ2-4; 11 bases are a match to TRBD1. After removal of 5 bases from V and 7 bases from J, the junction contained 7 bases not matched to a gene. The germline CDR1 and CDR2 sequences are SEHNR and FQNEAQ (reference sequence). The CDR3 spans 15 residues. The CDR3 protein is CASSPGQGAWNIQYF. In DNA, the CDR3 is TGTGCCAGCAGCCCCGGACAGGGGGCTTGGAACATTCAGTACTTC.